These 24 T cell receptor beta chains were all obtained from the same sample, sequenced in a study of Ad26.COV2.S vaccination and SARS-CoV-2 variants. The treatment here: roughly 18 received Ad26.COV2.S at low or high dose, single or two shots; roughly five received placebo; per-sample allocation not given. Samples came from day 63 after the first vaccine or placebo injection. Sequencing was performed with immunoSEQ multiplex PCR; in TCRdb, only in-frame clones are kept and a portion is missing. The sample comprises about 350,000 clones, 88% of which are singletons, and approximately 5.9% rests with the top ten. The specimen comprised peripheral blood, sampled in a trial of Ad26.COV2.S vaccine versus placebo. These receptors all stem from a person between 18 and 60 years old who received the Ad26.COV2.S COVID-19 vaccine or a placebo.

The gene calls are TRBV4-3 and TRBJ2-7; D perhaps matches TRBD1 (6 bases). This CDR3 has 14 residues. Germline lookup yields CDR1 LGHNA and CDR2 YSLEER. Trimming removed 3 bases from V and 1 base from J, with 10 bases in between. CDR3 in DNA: TGCGCCAGCAGCCATCTAACAGGGTCCTACGAGCAGTACTTC. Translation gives CASSHLTGSYEQYF.

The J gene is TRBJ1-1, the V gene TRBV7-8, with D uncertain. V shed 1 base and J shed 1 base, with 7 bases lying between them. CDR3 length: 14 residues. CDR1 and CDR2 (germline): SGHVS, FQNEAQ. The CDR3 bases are TGTGCCAGCAGCTTAGGTCCAGAGAACACTGAAGCTTTCTTT. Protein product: CASSLGPENTEAFF.

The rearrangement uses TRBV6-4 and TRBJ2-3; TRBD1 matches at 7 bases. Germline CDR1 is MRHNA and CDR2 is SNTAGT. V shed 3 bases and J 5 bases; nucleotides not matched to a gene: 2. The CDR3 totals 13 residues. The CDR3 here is CASSEGDRDTQYF. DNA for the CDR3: TGTGCCAGCAGTGAAGGGGACAGAGATACGCAGTATTTT.

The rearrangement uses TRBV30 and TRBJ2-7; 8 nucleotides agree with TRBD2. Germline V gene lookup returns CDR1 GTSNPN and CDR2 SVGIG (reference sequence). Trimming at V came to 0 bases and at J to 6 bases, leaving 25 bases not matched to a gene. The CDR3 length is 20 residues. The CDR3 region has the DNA TGTGCCTGGAGTGTTCGGGGGGGAACCGTGGTGGGACCTGGAGGAGGCGAGCAGTACTTC. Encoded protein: CAWSVRGGTVVGPGGGEQYF.

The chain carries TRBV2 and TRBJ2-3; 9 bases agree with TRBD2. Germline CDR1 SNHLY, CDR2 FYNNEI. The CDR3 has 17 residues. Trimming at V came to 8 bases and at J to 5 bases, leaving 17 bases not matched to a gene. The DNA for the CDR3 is TGTGCCAGCCTCCGAATGGACGGCGGGAGGGGCGTAGATACGCAGTATTTT. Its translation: CASLRMDGGRGVDTQYF.

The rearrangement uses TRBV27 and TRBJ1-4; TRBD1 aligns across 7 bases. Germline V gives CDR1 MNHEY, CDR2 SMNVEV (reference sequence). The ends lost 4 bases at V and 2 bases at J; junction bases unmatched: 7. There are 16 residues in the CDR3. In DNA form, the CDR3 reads TGTGCCAGCAGTTCACAGGGGCTCGGGACTAATGAAAAACTGTTTTTT. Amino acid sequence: CASSSQGLGTNEKLFF.

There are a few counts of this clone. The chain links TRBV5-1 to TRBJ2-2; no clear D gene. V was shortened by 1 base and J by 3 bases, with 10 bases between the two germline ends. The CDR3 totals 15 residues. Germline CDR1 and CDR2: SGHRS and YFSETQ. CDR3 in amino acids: CASSLWAYDTGELFF. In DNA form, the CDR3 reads TGCGCCAGCAGCTTGTGGGCTTATGACACCGGGGAGCTGTTTTTT.

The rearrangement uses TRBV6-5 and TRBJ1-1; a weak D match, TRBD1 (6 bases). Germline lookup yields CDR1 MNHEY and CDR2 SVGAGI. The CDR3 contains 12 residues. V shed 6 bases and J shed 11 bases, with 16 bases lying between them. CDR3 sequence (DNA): TGTGCCAGCAGGGAGCTGGGGGCTGGGGCTTTCTTT. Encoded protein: CASRELGAGAFF.

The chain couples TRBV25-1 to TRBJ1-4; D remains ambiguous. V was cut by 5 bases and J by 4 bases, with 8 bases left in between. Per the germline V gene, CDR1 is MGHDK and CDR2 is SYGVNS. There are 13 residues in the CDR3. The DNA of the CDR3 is TGTGCCAGCAGTCATAGGGTTAATGAAAAACTGTTTTTT. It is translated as CASSHRVNEKLFF.

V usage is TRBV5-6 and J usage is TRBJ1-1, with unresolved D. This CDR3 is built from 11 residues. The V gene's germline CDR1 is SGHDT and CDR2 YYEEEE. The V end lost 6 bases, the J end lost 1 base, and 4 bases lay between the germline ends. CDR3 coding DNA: TGTGCCAGCAACTCGAACACTGAAGCTTTCTTT. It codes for CASNSNTEAFF.

The CDR3 reads CALTGLPNTEAFF. For the CDR3, the DNA is TGTGCCTTGACGGGTCTCCCTAACACTGAAGCTTTCTTT. V and J are TRBV30 and TRBJ1-1, with no clear D. Germline CDR1 GTSNPN, CDR2 SVGIG (reference sequence). Trimming removed 7 bases from V and 2 bases from J, with 14 bases in between. This CDR3 is 13 amino acids long. Full variable domain (rest looked up from reference TRBV30 and TRBJ1-1): SQTIHQWPATLVQPVGSPLSLECTVEGTSNPNLYWYRQAAGRGLQLLFYSVGIGQISSEVPQNLSASRPQDRQFILSSKKLLLSDSGFYLCALTGLPNTEAFFGQGTRLTVV.

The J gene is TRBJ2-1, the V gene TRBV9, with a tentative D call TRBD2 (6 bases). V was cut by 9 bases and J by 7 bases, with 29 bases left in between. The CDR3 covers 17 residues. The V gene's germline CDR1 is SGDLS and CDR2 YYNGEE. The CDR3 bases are TGTGCCAACCCACTCACTCTCGGGACTCTTGAGCAGAATGAGCAGTTCTTC. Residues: CANPLTLGTLEQNEQFF.

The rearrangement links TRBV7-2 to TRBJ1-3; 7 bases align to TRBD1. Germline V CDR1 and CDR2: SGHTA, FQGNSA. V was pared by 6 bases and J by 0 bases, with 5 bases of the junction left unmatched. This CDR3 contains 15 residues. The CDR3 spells CASRPTGVSGNTIYF. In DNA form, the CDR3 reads TGTGCCAGCAGGCCTACAGGGGTCTCTGGAAACACCATATATTTT.

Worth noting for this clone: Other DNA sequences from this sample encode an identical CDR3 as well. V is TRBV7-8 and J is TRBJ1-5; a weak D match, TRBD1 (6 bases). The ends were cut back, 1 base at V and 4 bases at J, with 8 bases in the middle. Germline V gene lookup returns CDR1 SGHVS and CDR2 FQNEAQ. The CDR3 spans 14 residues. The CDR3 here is CASSLGTVNQPQHF. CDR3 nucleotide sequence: TGTGCCAGCAGCTTAGGGACAGTGAATCAGCCCCAGCATTTT.

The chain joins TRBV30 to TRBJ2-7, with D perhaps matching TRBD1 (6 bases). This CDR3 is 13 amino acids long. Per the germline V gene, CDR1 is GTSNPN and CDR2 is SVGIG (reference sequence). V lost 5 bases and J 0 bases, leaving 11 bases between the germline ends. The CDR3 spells CAWEDSLSYEQYF. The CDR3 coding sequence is TGTGCCTGGGAGGACAGTCTCTCCTACGAGCAGTACTTC.

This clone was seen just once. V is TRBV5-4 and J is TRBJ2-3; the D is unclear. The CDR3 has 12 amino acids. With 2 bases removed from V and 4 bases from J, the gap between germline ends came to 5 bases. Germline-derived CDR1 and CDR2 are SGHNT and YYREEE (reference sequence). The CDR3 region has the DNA TGTGCCAGCAGCTTTGAGCCAGATACGCAGTATTTT. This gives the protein CASSFEPDTQYF.

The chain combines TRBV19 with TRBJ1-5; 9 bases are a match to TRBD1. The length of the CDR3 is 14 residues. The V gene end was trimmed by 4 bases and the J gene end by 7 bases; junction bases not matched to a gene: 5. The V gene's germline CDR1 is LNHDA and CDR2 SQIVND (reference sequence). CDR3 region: CASSTTGGGQPQHF. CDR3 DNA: TGTGCCAGTAGTACAACAGGGGGCGGGCAGCCCCAGCATTTT.

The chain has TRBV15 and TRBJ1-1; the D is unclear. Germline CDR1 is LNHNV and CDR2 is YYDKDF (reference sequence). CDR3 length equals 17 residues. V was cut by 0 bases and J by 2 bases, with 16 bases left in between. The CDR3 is CATSRDYVVTFNTEAFF. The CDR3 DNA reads TGTGCCACCAGCAGAGATTACGTAGTGACCTTTAACACTGAAGCTTTCTTT. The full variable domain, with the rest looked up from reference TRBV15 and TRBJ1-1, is DAMVIQNPRYQVTQFGKPVTLSCSQTLNHNVMYWYQQKSSQAPKLLFHYYDKDFNNEADTPDNFQSRRPNTSFCFLDIRSPGLGDTAMYLCATSRDYVVTFNTEAFFGQGTRLTVV.

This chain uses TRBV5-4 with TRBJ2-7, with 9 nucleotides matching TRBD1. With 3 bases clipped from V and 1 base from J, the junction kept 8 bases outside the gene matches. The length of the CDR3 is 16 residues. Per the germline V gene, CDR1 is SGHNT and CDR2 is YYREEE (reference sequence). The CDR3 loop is CASSSERQGGSYEQYF. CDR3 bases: TGTGCCAGCAGCTCGGAACGACAGGGGGGGTCCTACGAGCAGTACTTC. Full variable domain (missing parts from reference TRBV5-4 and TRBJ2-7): ETGVTQSPTHLIKTRGQQVTLRCSSQSGHNTVSWYQQALGQGPQFIFQYYREEENGRGNFPPRFSGLQFPNYSSELNVNALELDDSALYLCASSSERQGGSYEQYFGPGTRLTVT.

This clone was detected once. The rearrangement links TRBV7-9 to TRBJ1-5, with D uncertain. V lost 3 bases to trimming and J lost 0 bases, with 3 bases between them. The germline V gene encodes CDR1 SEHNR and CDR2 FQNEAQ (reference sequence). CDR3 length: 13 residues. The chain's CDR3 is CASSFNSNQPQHF. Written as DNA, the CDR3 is TGTGCCAGCAGCTTTAATAGCAATCAGCCCCAGCATTTT.

CDR3 sequence: CASSLVDRSYEQYF. CDR3 nucleotide sequence: TGTGCCAGCAGCTTAGTGGACAGGTCATACGAGCAGTACTTC. The chain recombines TRBV7-8 with TRBJ2-7; 7 bases are a match to TRBD1. The CDR3 runs 14 residues. J gave up 4 bases and V 1 base, and 4 bases lay outside the gene matches. Germline V gene data show CDR1 as SGHVS and CDR2 as FQNEAQ.

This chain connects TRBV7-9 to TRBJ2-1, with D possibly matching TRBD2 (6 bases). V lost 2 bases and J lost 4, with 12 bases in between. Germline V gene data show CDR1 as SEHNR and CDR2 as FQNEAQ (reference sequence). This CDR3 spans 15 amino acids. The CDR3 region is CASSLRGSRYNEQFF. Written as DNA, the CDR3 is TGTGCCAGCAGCTTACGGGGGAGCCGATACAATGAGCAGTTCTTC.

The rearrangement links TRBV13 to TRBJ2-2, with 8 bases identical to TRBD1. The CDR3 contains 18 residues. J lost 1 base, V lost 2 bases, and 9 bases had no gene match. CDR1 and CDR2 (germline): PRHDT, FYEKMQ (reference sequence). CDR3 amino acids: CASSLRSTGVKNTGELFF. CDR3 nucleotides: TGTGCCAGCAGCTTACGATCGACAGGGGTTAAGAACACCGGGGAGCTGTTTTTT. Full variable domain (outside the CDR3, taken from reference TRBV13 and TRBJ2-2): AAGVIQSPRHLIKEKRETATLKCYPIPRHDTVYWYQQGPGQDPQFLISFYEKMQSDKGSIPDRFSAQQFSDYHSELNMSSLELGDSALYFCASSLRSTGVKNTGELFFGEGSRLTVL.

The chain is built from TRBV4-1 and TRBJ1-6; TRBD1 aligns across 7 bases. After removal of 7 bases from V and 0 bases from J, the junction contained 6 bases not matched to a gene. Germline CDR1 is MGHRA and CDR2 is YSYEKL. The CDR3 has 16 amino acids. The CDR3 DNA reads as TGCGCCAGCAAAGACAGGGTCAGCTCCTATAATTCACCCCTCCACTTT. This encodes CASKDRVSSYNSPLHF.